This T cell receptor beta chain emerged from a study of shared clonotypes between healthy human individuals. Using immunoSEQ multiplex PCR, the repertoire was profiled, and TCRdb retains in-frame clones only, with some absent. The sample holds fewer than 1.6 million clones, around 98.5% seen once. There were no recent acute infections or vaccinations among the donors, who were healthy HIV-negative adults. Note on this clone: Its antigen is still unknown.

Study-level findings and limits: At large depth, rarefaction still showed sorted-subset sequencing to be incomplete. The naive CD4 repertoires of several donors were compared, and approximately 5.3% of clonotypes were shared.

Germline V gene lookup returns CDR1 SNHLY and CDR2 FYNNEI. The CDR3 has 15 amino acids. V shed 6 bases and J shed 0 bases, with 12 bases lying between them. This receptor was taken from a man younger than 40 in good health. The sample consisted of naive CD4+ T cells sorted from blood. Subset here: CD45RA+ positively selected. The J gene is TRBJ2-1, the V gene TRBV2; maybe TRBD1 (5 bases). The chain's CDR3 is CASREFDSSYNEQFF. As DNA, the CDR3 is TGTGCCAGCAGGGAGTTTGACAGCTCCTACAATGAGCAGTTCTTC.